The 13 T cell receptor beta chains given below trace back to one sample, sequenced in a study of human T cells and chemical hapten exposure. Time point of the sample: pre-sensitization, week 0. This sample's treatment: therapeutic diphenylcyclopropenone sensitization with weekly scalp DPC. TCRdb redid the calling of the RACE reads with MiXCR, one entry per CDR3 protein. Among 250,000 or so distinct CDR3 sequences listed, 7.5% to 9% were seen once. This sample comprised whole blood, obtained in connection with sensitization to the hapten diphenylcyclopropenone (DPC). The receptors were gathered from a man younger than 35 with alopecia areata. Some clones in this sample may be carry-over from other donors' samples.

This clonotype occurred many times. The chain is built from TRBV6-2 or TRBV6-3 and TRBJ1-1; no firm D call. Per the germline V gene, CDR1 is MNHEY and CDR2 is SVGEGT. Trimming left V 6 bases short and J 2 bases short, with 10 bases between. This CDR3 has 13 amino acids. CDR3 DNA: TGTGCCAGCAGCGCCGCTGGAAACACTGAAGCTTTCTTT. This encodes CASSAAGNTEAFF.

The table lists this clonotype with many counts. The genes are TRBV9 and TRBJ2-2; 13 bases align to TRBD2. CDR1 SGDLS and CDR2 YYNGEE come from the germline V gene. Germline trimming cut 0 bases from V and 0 bases from J; bases unmatched to any gene: 2. The CDR3 is made up of 18 amino acids. The CDR3 DNA reads as TGTGCCAGCAGCGTAGGGACTAGCGGGGGAACGAACACCGGGGAGCTGTTTTTT. It translates to CASSVGTSGGTNTGELFF.

CDR3 loop: CASSFSMTTNTEAFF. The DNA of the CDR3 is TGTGCCAGCAGTTTTTCCATGACAACGAACACTGAAGCTTTCTTT. V is TRBV27 and J is TRBJ1-1; D uncertain. The ends were cut back, 3 bases at V and 1 base at J, with 12 bases in the middle. The CDR3 extends over 15 amino acids. CDR1 MNHEY and CDR2 SMNVEV come from the germline V gene (reference sequence).

This clonotype was found a few times. The V gene is TRBV11-2, the J gene TRBJ1-2, with D possibly TRBD1 on 5 matching bases. The CDR3 has 14 amino acids. The germline CDR1 and CDR2 sequences are SGHAT and FQNNGV. The V gene lost 6 bases and the J gene lost 1 base, with 12 bases spanning the gap. DNA for the CDR3: TGTGCCAGCAGTTACGCCGGGGGTAACTATGGCTACACCTTC. Protein: CASSYAGGNYGYTF.

The rearrangement joins TRBV11-2 to TRBJ1-1, with unresolved D. The CDR3 runs 16 residues. Trimming took 5 bases from V and 0 from J, leaving 16 bases between them. Germline V gives CDR1 SGHAT, CDR2 FQNNGV. This CDR3 reads CASSPSFGELNTEAFF. The CDR3 bases are TGTGCCAGCAGCCCGAGTTTTGGGGAATTGAACACTGAAGCTTTCTTT.

This clonotype was seen more than once but under ten times. The V and J genes are TRBV20-1 and TRBJ2-4; TRBD1 aligns across 11 bases. Trimming cost V 2 bases and J 8 bases; bases outside gene matches: 5. The germline gives CDR1 DFQATT, CDR2 SNEGSKA (reference sequence). The CDR3 loop spans 14 amino acids. The chain's CDR3 is CSARLLGQGDIQYF. The CDR3, as DNA: TGCAGTGCTAGACTGCTGGGACAGGGGGACATTCAGTACTTC.

This clonotype was counted only a few times. The chain combines TRBV3-1 with TRBJ1-2, with D possibly being TRBD1 (5 bases). Germline V gene data show CDR1 as LGHDT and CDR2 as YNNKEL (reference sequence). V lost 0 bases and J 3 bases, leaving 11 bases between the germline ends. The CDR3 length is 15 residues. The CDR3 loop reads CASSQDLGRDYGYTF. DNA for the CDR3: TGTGCCAGCAGCCAAGATCTGGGGCGCGACTATGGCTACACCTTC.

The chain uses TRBV3-1 and TRBJ2-7, with a possible D match to TRBD2 (5 bases). Trimming took 1 base from V and 9 from J, leaving 19 bases between them. The CDR3 is 15 residues long. Germline V gives CDR1 LGHDT, CDR2 YNNKEL (reference sequence). The CDR3 reads CASSQVQGRRAVQYF. For the CDR3, the DNA is TGTGCCAGCAGCCAAGTTCAAGGGAGACGCGCTGTGCAGTACTTC.

The chain employs TRBV7-2 and TRBJ2-3; 8 positions match TRBD1. The CDR3 is 16 amino acids. J gave up 3 bases and V 6 bases, and 11 bases lay outside the gene matches. Germline values: CDR1 SGHTA, CDR2 FQGNSA. The CDR3 nucleotides are TGTGCCAGCAGGTTAATTTCAGGACAGGGTACAGATACGCAGTATTTT. Protein product: CASRLISGQGTDTQYF.

The chain links TRBV7-2 to TRBJ2-3, with D perhaps matching TRBD1 or TRBD2 (6 bases each). The germline V and J ends were trimmed by 5 bases and 6 bases, with 18 bases remaining between them. There are 15 residues in the CDR3. Germline CDR1 reads SGHTA; CDR2 reads FQGNSA. The CDR3 sequence is CASSPVGEGGDTQYF. CDR3 DNA sequence: TGTGCCAGCAGCCCTGTCGGGGAAGGGGGGGATACGCAGTATTTT.

This clonotype has a handful of counts. This rearrangement joins TRBV2 to TRBJ2-2, with D possibly TRBD2 on 5 matching bases. Germline CDR1 is SNHLY and CDR2 is FYNNEI. This CDR3 comprises 12 residues. Trimming removed 6 bases at V and 4 bases at J, with 6 bases between. CDR3 protein: CASRRVTGELFF. The CDR3 bases are TGTGCCAGCAGGAGGGTCACCGGGGAGCTGTTTTTT.

J is TRBJ1-1 and V is TRBV18; TRBD1 agrees at 10 bases. Unmatched junction bases numbered 5, after V lost 6 bases and J lost 1 base. The CDR3 extends over 15 amino acids. Germline CDR1 KGHSH, CDR2 LQKENI. Here the CDR3 reads CASSLGTGENTEAFF. Written as DNA, the CDR3 is TGTGCCAGCTCTCTAGGGACAGGGGAGAACACTGAAGCTTTCTTT.

This clonotype has only a few counts. The chain carries TRBV5-5 and TRBJ1-1; weak D call: TRBD1 (6 bases). The germline V gene encodes CDR1 SGHKS and CDR2 YYEKEE (reference sequence). The CDR3 contains 14 residues. The V gene lost 2 bases and the J gene lost 4 bases, with 12 bases spanning the gap. DNA for the CDR3: TGTGCCAGCAGCTTAGGGGGGGCTCTCACTGAAGCTTTCTTT. It codes for CASSLGGALTEAFF. The entire variable domain, with the rest obtained from reference TRBV5-5 and TRBJ1-1, is as follows: DAGVTQSPTHLIKTRGQQVTLRCSPISGHKSVSWYQQVLGQGPQFIFQYYEKEERGRGNFPDRFSARQFPNYSSELNVNALLLGDSALYLCASSLGGALTEAFFGQGTRLTVV.